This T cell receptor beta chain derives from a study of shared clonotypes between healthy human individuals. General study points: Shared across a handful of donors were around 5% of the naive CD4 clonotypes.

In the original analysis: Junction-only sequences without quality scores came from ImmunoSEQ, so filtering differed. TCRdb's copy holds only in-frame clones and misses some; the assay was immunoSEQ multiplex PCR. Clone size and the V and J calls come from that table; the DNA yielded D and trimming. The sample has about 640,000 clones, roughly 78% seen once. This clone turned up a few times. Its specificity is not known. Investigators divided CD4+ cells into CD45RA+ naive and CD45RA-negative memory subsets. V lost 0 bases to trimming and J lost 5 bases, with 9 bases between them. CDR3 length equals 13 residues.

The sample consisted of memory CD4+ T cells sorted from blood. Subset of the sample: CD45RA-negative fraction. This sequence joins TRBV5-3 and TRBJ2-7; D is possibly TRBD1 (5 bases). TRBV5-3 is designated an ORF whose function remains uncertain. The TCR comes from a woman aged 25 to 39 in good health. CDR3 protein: CARSLARAHEQYF. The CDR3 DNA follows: TGTGCCAGAAGCTTGGCCAGGGCCCACGAGCAGTACTTC.